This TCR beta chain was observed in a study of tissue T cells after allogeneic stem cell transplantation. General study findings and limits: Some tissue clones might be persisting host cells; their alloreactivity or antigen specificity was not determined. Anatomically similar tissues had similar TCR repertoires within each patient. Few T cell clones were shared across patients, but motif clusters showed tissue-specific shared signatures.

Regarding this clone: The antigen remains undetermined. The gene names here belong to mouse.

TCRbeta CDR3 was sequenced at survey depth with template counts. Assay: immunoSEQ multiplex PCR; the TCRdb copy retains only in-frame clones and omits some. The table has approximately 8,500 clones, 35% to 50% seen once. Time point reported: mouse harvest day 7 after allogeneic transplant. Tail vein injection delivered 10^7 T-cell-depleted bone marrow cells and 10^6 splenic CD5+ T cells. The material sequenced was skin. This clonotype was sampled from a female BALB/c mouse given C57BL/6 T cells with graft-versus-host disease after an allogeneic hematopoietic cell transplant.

The CDR3 DNA, read in part, is TGTGCCTGGAGTCTACTGGGGGGGCGCTCCTATGAACAGTAC. It yields the protein CAWSLLGGRSYEQY. The complete CDR3 protein is CAWSLLGGRSYEQYF. The gene calls are TRBV31 and TRBJ2-7; 11 positions match TRBD2. With the read ending 1 residue before the CDR3 end, the germline J gene is used to fill in that end. The germline gives CDR1 GKSSPN, CDR2 SITVG. The CDR3 is 15 residues long. J gave up 0 bases and V 0 bases, and 1 base lay outside the gene matches.